This T cell receptor beta chain was observed in a study of T cells in Graves' hyperthyroidism and ophthalmopathy (dated by TCRdb to the late 2010s). For context, the study as a whole: Peripheral blood samples were taken at the time of initial diagnosis, prior to any treatment. To identify TCR V-J signatures that set the groups apart, the researchers used a discovery cohort of 100 patients, made up of under 45 with Graves' ophthalmopathy and approximately 57 with stable Graves' hyperthyroidism. Prospective prediction of ophthalmopathy was tested in an independent validation cohort consisting of about 20 hyperthyroidism patients and over 15 patients who later progressed to ophthalmopathy. The roughly 94 discovery patients were randomly split 7:3 into training and test sets. In more than 5 Graves' hyperthyroidism patients, the study also compared T-cell repertoires from thyroid tissue with T-cell repertoires from blood. After blood sampling, hyperthyroidism patients were treated with methimazole at a starting dose of 30 mg daily, and ophthalmopathy patients were treated with high-dose intravenous methylprednisolone. According to the paper, TCR Vbeta CDR3 sequencing was carried out on about 140 peripheral blood samples, which came from 40 to 45 ophthalmopathy, approximately 78 hyperthyroidism and approximately 17 progressor patients. Results and caveats for the whole study, not just this receptor: Sample size was not statistically predetermined, and blinding of investigators to group allocation was not performed. Most expanded thyroid clonotypes (frequency above 0.001) were also found in blood, which suggests that blood repertoires may mirror thyroid immune responses. During validation, the model predicted progression to ophthalmopathy a median of approximately six months ahead of onset, with roughly 65% sensitivity and about 72% specificity. A model built on a 13 V-J signature distinguished ophthalmopathy from stable hyperthyroidism, reaching around 90% sensitivity and 81.08% specificity in cross-validation and 80%/75% in testing.

Amplification of TCR beta CDR3 regions was carried out from RNA transcripts. For the first round of RT-PCR on the TCR CDR3, the HTBI primer set was used together with the Qiagen OneStep RT-PCR kit. Libraries were constructed in a second round of multiplex PCR, after which size selection and purification were carried out. Sequencing of the libraries was done on an Illumina HiSeq2000 using paired-end 100 bp reads. Regarding the original processing steps: SOAPnuke was used to process the raw data, with reads discarded if the reads contained adapters or uncalled bases, had a mean Phred below 15, or lacked an exact constant-primer or identifier match. High-quality paired reads were merged with COPE v1.2.5, and unique nucleotide sequences were defined as clonotypes. MiTCR v1.1 was used to align clonotypes to the IMGT TRBV, TRBD and TRBJ reference segments. The analysis included only V-J combinations with a frequency above 0.0001, which together covered 99% to 99.2% of the repertoires. The TCS score was defined as F50 (clonal expansion) divided by E x V (chaos), with BLOSUM62-based TCRdist calculated between CDR3 peptides within each V-J. Welch's t-statistics and random forest reduced around 550 V-J features to under 15, which were used in a naive Bayes classifier (R e1071). The public reads were quality trimmed at Q25 with fastp and then assembled into clones with MiXCR by TCRdb, keeping productive beta chains. CDR3 protein sequences are deduplicated, and each keeps its most common genes and DNA. These V and J calls originate from TCRdb's pipeline instead of the authors' own analysis. This sample lists around 300,000 distinct CDR3 sequences; about an eighth were detected once. 7.8% of the sample goes to the ten largest clones.

Hyperthyroidism patients were newly diagnosed, with disease duration under 2 months, and aged 18 to 65 years. The study excluded patients with uncontrolled infections, other autoimmune diseases, pregnancy or lactation. Diagnoses relied on clinical symptoms, serum thyroxine and TRAb, thyroid ultrasound and orbital computed tomography. Blood from progressor patients was collected at the time of first diagnosis with hyperthyroidism, before any ophthalmopathy symptoms had appeared. Ficoll-Paque density gradient centrifugation was used to isolate PBMCs from around 10 ml of fresh peripheral blood. Patients classed as progressors first received a Graves' hyperthyroidism diagnosis and then went on to develop ophthalmopathy during follow-up. Trizol reagent was used to extract total RNA, and RNA quality was then checked on an Agilent 2100 Bioanalyzer. With regard to this clonotype: Its antigen has not been determined. No much larger clonotype is one base removed from it; base qualities were not supplied.

The CDR1 and CDR2 encoded by the germline V gene are LGHNA and YSLEER. From the cysteine up to the phenylalanine, the CDR3 has a length of 21 residues. The CDR3 DNA has 63 bases and is translated from base 1. V has 4 bases trimmed and J has 1 base trimmed; junction bases matching no gene number 21. The V and J segments used are TRBV4-3 and TRBJ2-3; the central 9 bases match TRBD2. The sequence was obtained from a woman in her thirties with Graves' hyperthyroidism that later progressed to Graves' ophthalmopathy. What was sequenced was blood. The encoded CDR3 is CASSLWEGGLAGLPGTDTQYF. The sequenced DNA: TGCGCCAGCAGCCTATGGGAAGGTGGGCTAGCGGGATTGCCCGGCACAGATACGCAGTATTTT.